This T cell receptor (beta chain) was recovered during a study of regulatory T cells in long-lasting Graves disease. Study observations and caveats: Persistent Graves' patients showed less TCR diversity than newly diagnosed ones.

The germline CDR1 and CDR2 sequences are DFQATT and SNEGSKA (reference sequence). CDR3 length: 12 amino acids. V dropped 1 base and J dropped 7 bases, with 7 bases sitting between them. This clonotype was observed many times. Its specificity is unknown. Time point reported: newly diagnosed GD, antithyroid drugs for less than 3 months. RNA from PBMCs was the source of the TCR library. A volume of approximately 9.8 milliliters of peripheral blood was collected in EDTA tubes. HTBI primers from iRepertoire and Arm-PCR of CDR3 regions yielded the TCR beta libraries. TCRdb re-called the multiplex PCR reads through MiXCR, storing one row per CDR3 protein. The sample has over 500,000 distinct CDR3 sequences; about 15% are singletons. The sample also formed part of further work on T cells in Graves' hyperthyroidism and ophthalmopathy. That study reports: Using the HTBI primer set, a first-round RT-PCR was run on the TCR CDR3. Most thyroid clonotypes expanded above 0.001 appeared in blood too.

V is TRBV20-1 and J is TRBJ1-4; D gene uncertain. The material sequenced was peripheral blood mononuclear cells (PBMCs), taken at new diagnosis, from a patient treated with antithyroid drugs. This sequence was found in a woman aged 30 to 39 with Graves disease. The CDR3 protein is CSARGRGEKLFF. The CDR3 DNA is TGCAGTGCTAGAGGGCGGGGTGAAAAACTGTTTTTT.